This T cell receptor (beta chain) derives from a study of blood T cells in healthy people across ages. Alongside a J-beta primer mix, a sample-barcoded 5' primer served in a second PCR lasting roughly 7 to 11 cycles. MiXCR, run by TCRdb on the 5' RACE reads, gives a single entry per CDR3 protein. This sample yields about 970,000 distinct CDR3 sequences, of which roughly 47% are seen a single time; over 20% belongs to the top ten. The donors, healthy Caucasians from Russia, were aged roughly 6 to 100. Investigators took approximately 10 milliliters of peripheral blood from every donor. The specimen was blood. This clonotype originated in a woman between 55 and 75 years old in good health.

CDR3: CATKQGSTDTQYF. CDR3 in DNA: TGTGCCACCAAACAGGGGAGCACAGATACGCAGTATTTT. The chain is built from TRBV6-5 and TRBJ2-3, with 7 nucleotides matching TRBD1. The J segment lost 0 bases and the V segment lost 10 bases, leaving 4 bases of the junction unmatched. This CDR3 is built from 13 residues. Germline CDR1 and CDR2: MNHEY and SVGAGI.